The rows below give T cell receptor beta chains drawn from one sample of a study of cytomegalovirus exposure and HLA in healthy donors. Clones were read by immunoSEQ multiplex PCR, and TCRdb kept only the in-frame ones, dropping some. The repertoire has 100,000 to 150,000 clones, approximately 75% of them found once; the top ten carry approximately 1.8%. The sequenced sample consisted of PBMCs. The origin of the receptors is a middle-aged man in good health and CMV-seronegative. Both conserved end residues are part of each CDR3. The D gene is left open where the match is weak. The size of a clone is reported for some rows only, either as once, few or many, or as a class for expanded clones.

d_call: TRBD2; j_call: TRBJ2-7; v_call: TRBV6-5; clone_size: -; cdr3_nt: TGTGCCAGCAGTCCGACTAGCGGGGCGCTCTACGAGCAGTACTTC; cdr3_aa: CASSPTSGALYEQYF
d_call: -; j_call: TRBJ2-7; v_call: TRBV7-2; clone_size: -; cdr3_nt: TGTGCCAGCAGCTTAGGGGCGATCAACGAGCAGTACTTC; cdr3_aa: CASSLGAINEQYF
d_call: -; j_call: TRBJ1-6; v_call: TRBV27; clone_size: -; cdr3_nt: TGTGCCAGCAGTGACAGATTACTTCTCCTCCACTTT; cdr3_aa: CASSDRLLLLHF
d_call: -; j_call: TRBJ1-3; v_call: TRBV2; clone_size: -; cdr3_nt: TGTGCCAGCAAAGGACAGCCGTATTCCTCTGGAAACACCATATATTTT; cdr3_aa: CASKGQPYSSGNTIYF
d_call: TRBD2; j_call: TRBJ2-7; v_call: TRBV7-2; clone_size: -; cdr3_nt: TGTGCCAGCAGCTCGCCCCGTTTAGCGGGGGCACGCTCCTACGAGCAGTACTTC; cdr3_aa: CASSSPRLAGARSYEQYF
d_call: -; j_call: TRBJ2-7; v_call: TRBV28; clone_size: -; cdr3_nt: TGTGCCAGCAGCATCTCGGGACATGGGGTAAAGATTGGCTTCTACGAGCAGTACTTC; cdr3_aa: CASSISGHGVKIGFYEQYF
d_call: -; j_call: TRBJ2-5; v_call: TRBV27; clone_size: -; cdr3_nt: TGTGCCAGCAGTTTTAGGGTGCGGGGTTGGCAAGAGACCCAGTACTTC; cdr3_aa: CASSFRVRGWQETQYF
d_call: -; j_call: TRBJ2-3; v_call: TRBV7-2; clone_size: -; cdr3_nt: TGTGCCAGCAGCTTAGAACTACGCGGCACTAGCACAGATACGCAGTATTTT; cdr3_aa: CASSLELRGTSTDTQYF
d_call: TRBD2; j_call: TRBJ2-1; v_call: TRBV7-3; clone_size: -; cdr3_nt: TGTGCCAGCAGCCCCCGACTAGCGGGGTACAATGAGCAGTTCTTC; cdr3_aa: CASSPRLAGYNEQFF
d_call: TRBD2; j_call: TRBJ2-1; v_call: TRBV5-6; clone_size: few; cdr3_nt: TGTGCCAGCAGCGCGCCGGGACTAGCGGGAGGGGGTTGGAACAATGAGCAGTTCTTC; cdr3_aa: CASSAPGLAGGGWNNEQFF
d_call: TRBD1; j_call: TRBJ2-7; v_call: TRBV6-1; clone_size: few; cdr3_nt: TGTGCCAGCAGGGGGACAGGGGGGCCCTACGAGCAGTACTTC; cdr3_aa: CASRGTGGPYEQYF
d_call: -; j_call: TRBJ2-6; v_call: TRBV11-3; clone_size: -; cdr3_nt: TGTGCCAGCAGCCGTGACTCCTCTGGGGCCAACGTCCTGACTTTC; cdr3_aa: CASSRDSSGANVLTF
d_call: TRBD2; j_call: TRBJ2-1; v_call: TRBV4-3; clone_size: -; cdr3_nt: TGCGCCAGCAGCCTCGGGATAGCGGGGACTGTGTACAATGAGCAGTTCTTC; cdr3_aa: CASSLGIAGTVYNEQFF
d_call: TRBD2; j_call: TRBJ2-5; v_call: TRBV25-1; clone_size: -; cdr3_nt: TGTGCCAGCATGGGGCTAGCGGTAGGTGAGGAGACCCAGTACTTC; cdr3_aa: CASMGLAVGEETQYF
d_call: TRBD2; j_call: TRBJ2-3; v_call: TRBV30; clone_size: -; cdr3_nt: TGTGCCTGGTACGGACTAGCGGGAGGGCCGGAGGGCACAGATACGCAGTATTTT; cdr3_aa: CAWYGLAGGPEGTDTQYF
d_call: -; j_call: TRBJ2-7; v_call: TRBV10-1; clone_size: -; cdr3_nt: TGCGCCAGCAGTGAGACCCCGGGAGCCTACGAGCAGTACTTC; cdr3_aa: CASSETPGAYEQYF
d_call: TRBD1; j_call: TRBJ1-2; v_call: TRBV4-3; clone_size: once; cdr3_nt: TGCGCCAGCAGCCAAACCCAGGGGGAGGCCTATGGCTACACCTTC; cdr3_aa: CASSQTQGEAYGYTF
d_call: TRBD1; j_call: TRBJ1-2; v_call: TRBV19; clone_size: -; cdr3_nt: TGTGCCACCAAATCCGGGACAGGGGCCTATGGCTACACCTTC; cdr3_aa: CATKSGTGAYGYTF
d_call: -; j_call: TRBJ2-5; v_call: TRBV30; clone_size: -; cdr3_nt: TGTGCCTGGAGCCGGGGGACGGACCAAGAGACCCAGTACTTC; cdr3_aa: CAWSRGTDQETQYF
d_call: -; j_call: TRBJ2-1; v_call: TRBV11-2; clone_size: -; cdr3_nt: TGTGCCAGCAGCCTACTAGATGTCCCCTACAATGAGCAGTTCTTC; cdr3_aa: CASSLLDVPYNEQFF
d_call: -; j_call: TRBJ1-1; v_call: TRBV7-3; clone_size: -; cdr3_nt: TGTGCCAGCAGCTTAGGGGGCAGGGGCACCACTGAAGCTTTCTTT; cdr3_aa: CASSLGGRGTTEAFF
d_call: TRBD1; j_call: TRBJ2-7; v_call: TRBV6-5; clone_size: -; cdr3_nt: TGTGCCACCAGACAGGGATCCTACGAGCAGTACTTC; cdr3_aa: CATRQGSYEQYF
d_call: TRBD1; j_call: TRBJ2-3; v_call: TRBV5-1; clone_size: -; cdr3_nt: TGCGCCAGCAGCTTGGGAGGGACAGGGTATGCAGATACGCAGTATTTT; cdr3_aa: CASSLGGTGYADTQYF
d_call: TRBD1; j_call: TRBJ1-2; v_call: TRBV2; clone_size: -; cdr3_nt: TGTGCCAGCAGTGCATCGGACAGGGGGAGCTATGGCTACACCTTC; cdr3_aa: CASSASDRGSYGYTF